This T cell receptor (beta chain) was obtained from a study of early T cells in non-severe SARS-CoV-2 infection. Overall study context: Sequencing was performed on bulk RNA from unsorted whole blood, leaving chains unpaired. Study observations and caveats: The study's VDJdb matching favored anti-spike CD8 responses and missed private and CD4 specificities.

Regarding this clonotype: Its antigen is not identified.

V lost 8 bases and J lost 0; bases outside the gene matches: 5. Germline lookup yields CDR1 ENHRY and CDR2 SYGVKD. This CDR3 contains 14 residues. Attached unique molecular identifiers marked individual cDNA molecules. TCRdb analysed the 5' RACE reads with MiXCR anew, one entry per CDR3 protein. The data show around 60,000 distinct CDR3 sequences, over 9% seen once. This receptor was taken from an adult who was a healthcare worker with PCR-confirmed SARS-CoV-2 infection or an uninfected control (not recorded which). Source: whole blood, taken at baseline. V gene TRBV10-3 combines with J gene TRBJ2-5, with TRBD2 identical over 8 bases. DNA of the CDR3: TGTGCCATCCGGGGGGGAACCGACCAAGAGACCCAGTACTTC. It encodes CAIRGGTDQETQYF.